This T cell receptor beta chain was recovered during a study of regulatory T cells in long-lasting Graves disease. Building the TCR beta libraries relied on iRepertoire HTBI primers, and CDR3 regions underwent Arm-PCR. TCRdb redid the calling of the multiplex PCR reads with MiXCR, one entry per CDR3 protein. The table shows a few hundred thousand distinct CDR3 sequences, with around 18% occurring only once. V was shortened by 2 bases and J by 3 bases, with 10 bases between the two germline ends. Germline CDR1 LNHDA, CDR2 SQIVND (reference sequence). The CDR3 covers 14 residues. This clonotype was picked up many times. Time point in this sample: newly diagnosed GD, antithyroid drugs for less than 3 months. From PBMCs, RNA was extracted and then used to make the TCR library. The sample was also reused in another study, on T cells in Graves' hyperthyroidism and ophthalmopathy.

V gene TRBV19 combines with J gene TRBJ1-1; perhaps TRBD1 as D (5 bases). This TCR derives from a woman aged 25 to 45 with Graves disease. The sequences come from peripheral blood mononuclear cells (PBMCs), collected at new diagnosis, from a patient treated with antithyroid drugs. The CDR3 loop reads CASSIMRGDTEAFF. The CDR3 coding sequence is TGTGCCAGTAGTATAATGCGAGGGGACACTGAAGCTTTCTTT.